The 20 T cell receptor beta chains in this list originate from one sample, sequenced in a study of blood T cell repertoires in COVID-19. Repertoires were generated with immunoSEQ multiplex PCR, while TCRdb's copy carries only in-frame clones and drops some. Of about 220,000 clones listed, about 80% are singletons. Sequences were obtained from peripheral blood. These receptors were obtained from a woman aged 55-69 years with acute or convalescent COVID-19.

The chain links TRBV29-1 to TRBJ1-1; 7 bases fit TRBD1. The CDR3 runs to 13 residues. Germline CDR1 and CDR2: SQVTM and ANQGSEA. Trimming cost V 6 bases and J 4 bases; bases outside gene matches: 8. In DNA, the CDR3 is TGCAGCGTCTCGACAGGGATGAGCACTGAAGCTTTCTTT. Protein sequence: CSVSTGMSTEAFF.

This chain links TRBV5-1 with TRBJ2-2, with 12 bases matching TRBD1. The trim removed 4 bases at V and 3 bases at J, leaving 10 bases unmatched. The germline gives CDR1 SGHRS, CDR2 YFSETQ. The CDR3 length is 18 residues. The chain's CDR3 is CASSGYGTGGPDTGELFF. DNA of the CDR3: TGCGCCAGCAGCGGCTATGGGACAGGGGGCCCGGACACCGGGGAGCTGTTTTTT.

V and J are TRBV5-1 and TRBJ2-1; TRBD2 agrees at 10 bases. Germline loops: CDR1 SGHRS, CDR2 YFSETQ. The CDR3 sequence is 15 residues long. V trimming: 4 bases; J trimming: 5 bases; junction bases outside the gene matches: 6. The CDR3 here is CASSTSGGANNEQFF. DNA of the CDR3: TGCGCCAGCAGCACGAGCGGGGGGGCCAACAATGAGCAGTTCTTC. Full variable domain (outside the CDR3, taken from reference TRBV5-1 and TRBJ2-1): KAGVTQTPRYLIKTRGQQVTLSCSPISGHRSVSWYQQTPGQGLQFLFEYFSETQRNKGNFPGRFSGRQFSNSRSEMNVSTLELGDSALYLCASSTSGGANNEQFFGPGTRLTVL.

The J gene is TRBJ2-7, the V gene TRBV9; D is possibly TRBD2 (6 bases). V was clipped by 0 bases and J by 3 bases, with 13 bases between them. The CDR3 loop spans 15 amino acids. The germline V gene encodes CDR1 SGDLS and CDR2 YYNGEE. This chain's CDR3 is CASSVEGLPHYEQYF. The CDR3 nucleotides read TGTGCCAGCAGCGTAGAGGGACTGCCCCACTACGAGCAGTACTTC.

This clone was recorded once. The V call is TRBV2, the J call TRBJ1-2; 9 positions agree with TRBD1. The length of the CDR3 is 14 residues. V dropped 7 bases and J dropped 8; count of bases not matched to a gene: 11. Germline values: CDR1 SNHLY, CDR2 FYNNEI. CDR3 region: CASTPGQGFFGYTF. The CDR3 nucleotides read TGTGCCAGCACCCCGGGACAGGGTTTCTTCGGCTACACCTTC.

The chain joins TRBV7-2 to TRBJ1-1, with 11 bases lining up with TRBD1. Per germline, CDR1 SGHTA and CDR2 FQGNSA. J gave up 5 bases and V 6 bases, and 5 bases lay outside the gene matches. There are 14 residues in the CDR3. CDR3 region: CASRGTGGGTEAFF. The CDR3 DNA sequence: TGTGCCAGCAGGGGGACAGGGGGTGGAACTGAAGCTTTCTTT. The variable domain in full, with the rest retrieved from reference TRBV7-2 and TRBJ1-1, is GAGVSQSPSNKVTEKGKDVELRCDPISGHTALYWYRQSLGQGLEFLIYFQGNSAPDKSGLPSDRFSAERTGGSVSTLTIQRTQQEDSAVYLCASRGTGGGTEAFFGQGTRLTVV.

This rearrangement joins TRBV19 to TRBJ1-5; D is unclear. CDR1 LNHDA and CDR2 SQIVND come from the germline V gene (reference sequence). The CDR3 is made up of 15 amino acids. With 6 bases removed from V and 0 bases from J, the gap between germline ends came to 12 bases. CDR3 in amino acids: CASREVGYSNQPQHF. The CDR3 DNA is TGTGCCAGTAGGGAGGTGGGATATAGCAATCAGCCCCAGCATTTT.

This clone was seen a single time. This rearrangement joins TRBV3-1 (or the pseudogene TRBV3-2) to TRBJ2-3; 10 bases map to TRBD2. The germline V gene has CDR1 LGHDT and CDR2 YNNKEL (reference sequence). V lost 6 bases to trimming and J lost 6 bases; unmatched junction nucleotides: 6. This CDR3 is built from 14 residues. The CDR3 coding sequence is TGTGCCAGCAGACAGCGGGGGGGCCTGGATACGCAGTATTTT. This encodes CASRQRGGLDTQYF.

This chain connects TRBV19 to TRBJ2-7, with TRBD2 identical over 10 bases. There are 15 residues in the CDR3. CDR1 LNHDA and CDR2 SQIVND come from the germline V gene (reference sequence). With V trimmed by 7 bases and J by 1 base, 7 bases remained unmatched. CDR3 residues: CASTVAGGQSYEQYF. CDR3 in DNA: TGTGCCAGTACGGTAGCGGGGGGCCAGTCCTACGAGCAGTACTTC.

The rearrangement joins TRBV19 to TRBJ2-3, with TRBD1 matching 8 bases. This CDR3 region has 18 residues. Germline CDR1 and CDR2: LNHDA and SQIVND (reference sequence). Trimming at V came to 3 bases and at J to 3 bases, leaving 14 bases not matched to a gene. Here the CDR3 reads CASSIRPSARGPTDTQYF. The CDR3 DNA reads TGTGCCAGTAGTATCCGCCCCTCAGCCAGGGGGCCGACAGATACGCAGTATTTT. The whole variable domain, filled in from reference TRBV19 and TRBJ2-3, reads DGGITQSPKYLFRKEGQNVTLSCEQNLNHDAMYWYRQDPGQGLRLIYYSQIVNDFQKGDIAEGYSVSREKKESFPLTVTSAQKNPTAFYLCASSIRPSARGPTDTQYFGPGTRLTVL.

This clone appeared a single time. DNA for the CDR3: TGTGCCAGCAGTACTGGACAGGCCTATGGCTACACCTTC. This sequence encodes CASSTGQAYGYTF. V usage is TRBV6-5 and J usage is TRBJ1-2; 7 bases are shared with TRBD1. V dropped 5 bases and J dropped 4; count of bases not matched to a gene: 4. Looked up from germline, CDR1 is MNHEY and CDR2 is SVGAGI. This CDR3 spans 13 amino acids.

This clone was seen only a few times. This chain links TRBV2 with TRBJ1-2; D is possibly TRBD1 (6 bases). Germline-derived CDR1 and CDR2 are SNHLY and FYNNEI. CDR3 size: 16 residues. Trimming removed 7 bases at V and 6 bases at J, with 24 bases between. The CDR3 here is CASTARTASPLHGYTF. CDR3 bases: TGTGCCAGCACCGCACGGACAGCGAGCCCTCTCCATGGCTACACCTTC.

A single count supports this clone. The gene calls are TRBV6-5 and TRBJ2-1, with D maybe TRBD2 (6 bases). Per the germline V gene, CDR1 is MNHEY and CDR2 is SVGAGI. The CDR3 has 14 amino acids. V dropped 7 bases and J dropped 2 bases, with 12 bases sitting between them. The CDR3 here is CASTRGVPYNEQFF. CDR3 DNA: TGTGCCAGCACGCGGGGTGTCCCCTACAATGAGCAGTTCTTC.

The V gene is TRBV4-3, the J gene TRBJ2-5; D perhaps matches TRBD1 (6 bases). Trimming took off 2 bases at V and 1 base at J, with 11 bases between the two ends. CDR1 LGHNA and CDR2 YSLEER come from the germline V gene. This CDR3 contains 15 residues. CDR3 residues: CASSQTGFGQETQYF. The CDR3, as DNA: TGCGCCAGCAGCCAAACAGGGTTCGGCCAAGAGACCCAGTACTTC.

The chain uses TRBV9 and TRBJ1-5, with TRBD1 as a possible D gene (5 bases). The V end was cut by 4 bases, the J end by 6 bases, with 17 bases between. The CDR3 is made up of 15 amino acids. Germline V gene lookup returns CDR1 SGDLS and CDR2 YYNGEE. The chain's CDR3 is CASSMGGRWGQPQHF. The CDR3 nucleotides read TGTGCCAGCAGCATGGGGGGACGGTGGGGTCAGCCCCAGCATTTT.

V is TRBV29-1 and J is TRBJ1-1; a possible D gene is TRBD1 (5 bases). The CDR3 extends over 13 amino acids. V was trimmed by 4 bases and J by 3 bases, leaving 12 bases between them. Germline CDR1 is SQVTM and CDR2 is ANQGSEA. The CDR3: CSVGFTGDTEAFF. CDR3 bases: TGCAGCGTTGGGTTCACAGGTGACACTGAAGCTTTCTTT.

The chain combines TRBV2 with TRBJ1-4; D is unresolved. V was cut by 6 bases and J by 8 bases, with 19 bases left in between. Germline CDR1 reads SNHLY; CDR2 reads FYNNEI. This CDR3 is built from 15 residues. CDR3 region: CASSLRTGSSEKLFF. CDR3 nucleotides: TGTGCCAGCAGCTTAAGGACTGGATCTAGCGAAAAACTGTTTTTT.

The chain couples TRBV7-9 to TRBJ2-3; TRBD2 matches 7 bases. Trimming removed 5 bases from V and 4 bases from J; junction bases left unmatched: 12. In germline, CDR1 is SEHNR, CDR2 FQNEAQ (reference sequence). This CDR3 has 16 amino acids. The CDR3 nucleotides read TGTGCCAGCAGCCTCGGCGGGGGACGAAGGGCAGATACGCAGTATTTT. This sequence encodes CASSLGGGRRADTQYF.

The chain is built from TRBV6-5 and TRBJ1-1; D gene ambiguous. V lost 6 bases and J lost 1, with 12 bases in between. Germline values: CDR1 MNHEY, CDR2 SVGAGI. The CDR3 contains 14 residues. This CDR3 reads CASRGQLENTEAFF. The CDR3 region has the DNA TGTGCCAGCAGGGGTCAACTAGAGAACACTGAAGCTTTCTTT.

This clone appeared once. V and J are TRBV10-3 and TRBJ1-6; D remains unclear. The germline CDR1 and CDR2 sequences are ENHRY and SYGVKD. The CDR3 is 11 amino acids. The V and J ends lost 10 bases and 14 bases respectively, with 15 bases between them. The CDR3 protein is CATRDDLSLHF. The CDR3 bases are TGTGCCACCCGCGATGATCTCTCCCTCCACTTT.